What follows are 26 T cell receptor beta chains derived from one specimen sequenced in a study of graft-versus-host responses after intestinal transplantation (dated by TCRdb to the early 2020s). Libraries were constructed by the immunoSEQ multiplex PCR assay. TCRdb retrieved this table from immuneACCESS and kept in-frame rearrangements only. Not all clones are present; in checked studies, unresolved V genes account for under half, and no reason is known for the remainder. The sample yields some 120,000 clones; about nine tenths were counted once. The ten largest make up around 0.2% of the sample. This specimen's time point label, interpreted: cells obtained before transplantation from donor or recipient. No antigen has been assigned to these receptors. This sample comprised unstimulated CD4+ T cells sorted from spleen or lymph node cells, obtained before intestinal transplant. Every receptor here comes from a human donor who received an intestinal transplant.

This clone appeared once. The CDR3, as DNA: TGTGCCTGGTGCGAAAATCGAGTCCTAAATTCACCCCTCCACTTT. Translation: CAWCENRVLNSPLHF. The chain uses TRBV30 and TRBJ1-6, with unresolved D. The V end was cut by 5 bases, the J end by 7 bases, with 18 bases between. This CDR3 region has 15 residues. Looked up from germline, CDR1 is GTSNPN and CDR2 is SVGIG (reference sequence).

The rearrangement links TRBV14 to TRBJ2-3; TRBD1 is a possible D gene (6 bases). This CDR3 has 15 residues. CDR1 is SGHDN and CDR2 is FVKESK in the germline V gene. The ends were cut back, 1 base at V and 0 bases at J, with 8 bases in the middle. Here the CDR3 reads CASSQGTVSTDTQYF. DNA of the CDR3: TGTGCCAGCAGCCAAGGGACAGTGAGCACAGATACGCAGTATTTT.

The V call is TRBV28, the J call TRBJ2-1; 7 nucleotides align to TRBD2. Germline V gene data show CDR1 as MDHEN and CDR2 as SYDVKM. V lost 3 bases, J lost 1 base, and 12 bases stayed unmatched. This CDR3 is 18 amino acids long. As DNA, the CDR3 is TGTGCCAGCAGTTTGGGGAGCGGGACCGCCCGGTCCTACAATGAGCAGTTCTTC. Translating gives CASSLGSGTARSYNEQFF.

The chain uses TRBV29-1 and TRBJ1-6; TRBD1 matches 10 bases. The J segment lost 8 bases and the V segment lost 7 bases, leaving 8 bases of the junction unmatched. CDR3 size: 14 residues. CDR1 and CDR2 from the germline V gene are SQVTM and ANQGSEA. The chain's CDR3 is CSASGDRGDSPLHF. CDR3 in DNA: TGCAGCGCGTCGGGGGACAGGGGTGATTCACCCCTCCACTTT.

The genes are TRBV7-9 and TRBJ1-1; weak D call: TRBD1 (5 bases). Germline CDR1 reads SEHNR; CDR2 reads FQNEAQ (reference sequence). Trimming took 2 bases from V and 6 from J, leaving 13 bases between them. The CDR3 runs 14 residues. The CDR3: CASSLRQGNSEAFF. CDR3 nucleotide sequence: TGTGCCAGCAGCTTAAGGCAGGGAAATTCTGAAGCTTTCTTT.

The CDR3 DNA is TGTGCCAGCAGCTTAGTTAGGGGCGCCGGGGAGCTGTTTTTT. This encodes CASSLVRGAGELFF. The chain couples TRBV11-3 to TRBJ2-2, with TRBD1 as a possible D gene (5 bases). The CDR3 consists of 14 residues. V shed 1 base and J shed 6 bases, with 9 bases lying between them. Germline lookup yields CDR1 SGHNT and CDR2 YENEEA. The full variable domain, in which reference TRBV11-3 and TRBJ2-2 provide the parts outside the CDR3, is EAGVVQSPRYKIIEKKQPVAFWCNPISGHNTLYWYLQNLGQGPELLIRYENEEAVDDSQLPKDRFSAERLKGVDSTLKIQPAELGDSAVYLCASSLVRGAGELFFGEGSRLTVL.

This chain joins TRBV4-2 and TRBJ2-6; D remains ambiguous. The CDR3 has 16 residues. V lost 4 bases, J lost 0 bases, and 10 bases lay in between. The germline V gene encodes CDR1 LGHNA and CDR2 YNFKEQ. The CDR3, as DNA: TGTGCCAGCAGCCCCCGTGCGCTCTCTGGGGCCAACGTCCTGACTTTC. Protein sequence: CASSPRALSGANVLTF.

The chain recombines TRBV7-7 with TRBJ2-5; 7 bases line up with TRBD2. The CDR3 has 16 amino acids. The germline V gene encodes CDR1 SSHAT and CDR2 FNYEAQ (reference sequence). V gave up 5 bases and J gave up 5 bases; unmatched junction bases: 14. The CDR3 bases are TGTGCCAGCAGCCCGTACTCCGGGGGGTCGGGGGAGACCCAGTACTTC. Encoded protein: CASSPYSGGSGETQYF.

The CDR3 loop is CASFTGFRRAPLHF. The CDR3 DNA sequence: TGTGCCAGCTTTACAGGCTTTCGGAGGGCACCCCTCCACTTT. The rearrangement links TRBV18 to TRBJ1-6; possible D gene TRBD1, 5 bases. This CDR3 is built from 14 residues. Trimming shortened V by 7 bases and J by 11 bases, and 18 bases separated the two germline ends. Germline V gene lookup returns CDR1 KGHSH and CDR2 LQKENI.

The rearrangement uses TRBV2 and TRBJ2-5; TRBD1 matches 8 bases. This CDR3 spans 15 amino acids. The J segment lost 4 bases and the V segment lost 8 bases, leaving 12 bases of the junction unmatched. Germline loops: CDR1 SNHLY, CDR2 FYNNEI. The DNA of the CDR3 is TGTGCCAGCGGCAGGACAGGGCAATGGGGAGAGACCCAGTACTTC. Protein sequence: CASGRTGQWGETQYF.

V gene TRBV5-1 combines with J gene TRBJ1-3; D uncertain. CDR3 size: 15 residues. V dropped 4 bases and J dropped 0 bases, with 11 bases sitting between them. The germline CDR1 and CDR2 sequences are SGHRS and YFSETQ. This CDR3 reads CASSTDGSSGNTIYF. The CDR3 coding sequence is TGCGCCAGCAGCACTGACGGGAGCTCTGGAAACACCATATATTTT.

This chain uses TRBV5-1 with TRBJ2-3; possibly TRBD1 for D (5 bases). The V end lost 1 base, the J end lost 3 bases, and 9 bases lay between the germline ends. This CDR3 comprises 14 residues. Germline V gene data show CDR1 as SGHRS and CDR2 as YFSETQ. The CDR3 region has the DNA TGCGCCAGCAGCTTGAGTACAGGTACAGATACGCAGTATTTT. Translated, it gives CASSLSTGTDTQYF.

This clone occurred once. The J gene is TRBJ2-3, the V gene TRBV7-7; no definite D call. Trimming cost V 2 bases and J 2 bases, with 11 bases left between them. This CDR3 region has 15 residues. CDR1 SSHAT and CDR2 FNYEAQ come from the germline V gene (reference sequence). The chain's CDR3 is CASSLYLKYTDTQYF. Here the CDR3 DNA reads TGTGCCAGCAGCTTATACTTGAAATACACAGATACGCAGTATTTT.

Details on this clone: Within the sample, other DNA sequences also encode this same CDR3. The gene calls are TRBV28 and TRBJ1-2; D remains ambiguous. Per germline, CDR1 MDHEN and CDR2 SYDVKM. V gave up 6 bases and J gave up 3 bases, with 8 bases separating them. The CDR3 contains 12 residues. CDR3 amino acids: CASSPGDYGYTF. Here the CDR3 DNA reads TGTGCCAGCAGCCCGGGTGACTATGGCTACACCTTC.

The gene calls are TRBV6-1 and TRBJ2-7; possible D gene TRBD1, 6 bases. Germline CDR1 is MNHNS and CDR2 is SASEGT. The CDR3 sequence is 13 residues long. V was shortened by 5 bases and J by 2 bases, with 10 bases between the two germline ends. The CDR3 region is CASSWDTTYEQYF. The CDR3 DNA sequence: TGTGCCAGCAGTTGGGACACAACCTACGAGCAGTACTTC.

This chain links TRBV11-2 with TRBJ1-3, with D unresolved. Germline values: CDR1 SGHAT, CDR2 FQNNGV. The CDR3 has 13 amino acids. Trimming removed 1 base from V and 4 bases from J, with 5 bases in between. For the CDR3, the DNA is TGTGCCAGCAGCTTAGTCCCGGGAAACACCATATATTTT. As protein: CASSLVPGNTIYF. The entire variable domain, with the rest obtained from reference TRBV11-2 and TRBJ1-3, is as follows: EAGVAQSPRYKIIEKRQSVAFWCNPISGHATLYWYQQILGQGPKLLIQFQNNGVVDDSQLPKDRFSAERLKGVDSTLKIQPAKLEDSAVYLCASSLVPGNTIYFGEGSWLTVV.

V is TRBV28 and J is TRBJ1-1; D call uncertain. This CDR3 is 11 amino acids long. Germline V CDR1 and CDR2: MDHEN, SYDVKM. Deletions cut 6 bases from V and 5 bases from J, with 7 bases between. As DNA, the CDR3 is TGTGCCAGCAGAACGGGGACTGAAGCTTTCTTT. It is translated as CASRTGTEAFF.

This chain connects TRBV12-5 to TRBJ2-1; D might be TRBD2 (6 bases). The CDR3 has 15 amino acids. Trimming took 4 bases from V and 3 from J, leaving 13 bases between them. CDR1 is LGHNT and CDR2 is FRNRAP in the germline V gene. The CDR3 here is CASGSRGRGYNEQFF. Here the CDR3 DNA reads TGTGCTAGTGGTTCCCGCGGGCGGGGCTACAATGAGCAGTTCTTC. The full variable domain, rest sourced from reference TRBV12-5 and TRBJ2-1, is DARVTQTPRHKVTEMGQEVTMRCQPILGHNTVFWYRQTMMQGLELLAYFRNRAPLDDSGMPKDRFSAEMPDATLATLKIQPSEPRDSAVYFCASGSRGRGYNEQFFGPGTRLTVL.

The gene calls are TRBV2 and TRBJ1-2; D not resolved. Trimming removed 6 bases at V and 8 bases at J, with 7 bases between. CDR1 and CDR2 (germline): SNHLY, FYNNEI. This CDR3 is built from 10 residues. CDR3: CASRVAGYTF. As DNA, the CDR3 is TGTGCCAGCAGGGTCGCGGGCTACACCTTC.

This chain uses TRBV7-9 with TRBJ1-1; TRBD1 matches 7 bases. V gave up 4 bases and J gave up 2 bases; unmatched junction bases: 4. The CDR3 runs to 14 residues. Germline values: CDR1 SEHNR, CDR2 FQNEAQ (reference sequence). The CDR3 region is CASSWTGLNTEAFF. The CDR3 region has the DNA TGTGCCAGCAGCTGGACAGGACTTAACACTGAAGCTTTCTTT.

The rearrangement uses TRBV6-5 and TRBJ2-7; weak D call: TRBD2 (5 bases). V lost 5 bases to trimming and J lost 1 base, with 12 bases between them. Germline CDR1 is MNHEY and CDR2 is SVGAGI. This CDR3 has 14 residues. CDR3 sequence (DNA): TGTGCCAGCAGTAGAGGGTTAGGGTCCTACGAGCAGTACTTC. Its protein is CASSRGLGSYEQYF.

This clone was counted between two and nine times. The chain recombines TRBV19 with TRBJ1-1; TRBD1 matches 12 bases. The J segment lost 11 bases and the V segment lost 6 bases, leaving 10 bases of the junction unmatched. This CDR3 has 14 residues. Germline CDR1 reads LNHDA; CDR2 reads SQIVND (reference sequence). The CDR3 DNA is TGTGCCAGTAGACGGGGACAGGGGGCGCGTAACGCTTTCTTT. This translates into CASRRGQGARNAFF.

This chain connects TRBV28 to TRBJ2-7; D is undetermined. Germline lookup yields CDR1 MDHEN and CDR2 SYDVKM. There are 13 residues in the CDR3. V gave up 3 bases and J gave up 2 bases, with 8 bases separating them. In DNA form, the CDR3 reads TGTGCCAGCAGTTTCGGAGTTACCTACGAGCAGTACTTC. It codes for CASSFGVTYEQYF.

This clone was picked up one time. CDR3 sequence reads: CASGNGGQREQFF. In DNA, the CDR3 is TGTGCTAGTGGTAACGGGGGTCAGAGAGAGCAGTTCTTC. The chain has TRBV12-5 and TRBJ2-1; weak D call: TRBD2 (6 bases). CDR3 length: 13 residues. Germline-derived CDR1 and CDR2 are LGHNT and FRNRAP. The V end was cut by 5 bases, the J end by 10 bases, with 15 bases between.

CDR3 residues: CASSLGGSEQYF. The CDR3 DNA reads TGTGCCAGCAGTTTGGGGGGGTCCGAGCAGTACTTC. The gene calls are TRBV28 and TRBJ2-7, with 7 bases lining up with TRBD2. Losses at the gene ends were 3 bases for V and 6 bases for J; bases not matched to a gene: 2. Germline-derived CDR1 and CDR2 are MDHEN and SYDVKM. This CDR3 region has 12 residues.

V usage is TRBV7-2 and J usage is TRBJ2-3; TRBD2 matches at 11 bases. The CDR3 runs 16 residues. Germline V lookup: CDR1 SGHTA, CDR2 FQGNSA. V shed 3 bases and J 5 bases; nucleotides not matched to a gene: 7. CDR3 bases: TGTGCCAGCAGCTTGCTAGCGGGAGGCCAAGGAGATACGCAGTATTTT. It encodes CASSLLAGGQGDTQYF. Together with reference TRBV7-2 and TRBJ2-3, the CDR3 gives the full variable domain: GAGVSQSPSNKVTEKGKDVELRCDPISGHTALYWYRQSLGQGLEFLIYFQGNSAPDKSGLPSDRFSAERTGGSVSTLTIQRTQQEDSAVYLCASSLLAGGQGDTQYFGPGTRLTVL.